The next 12 T cell receptor beta chains were all read from a single sample in a study of blood T cell repertoires in COVID-19 (TCRdb year 2020). Receptors were amplified or captured by the immunoSEQ multiplex PCR assay. TCRdb took over this immuneACCESS table, retaining in-frame rearrangements with V and J assigned. Such tables are incomplete; in checked studies, under half of the missing clones stem from an unresolved V gene, and the remainder is unexplained. The sample data list more than 140,000 clones, and around 86% of these were observed just once. The top ten hold around 1.6% of the sample. The source material was peripheral blood. These receptors were collected from a human donor in a cohort sampled during active COVID-19.

The V gene is TRBV9, the J gene TRBJ2-7; tentative D call: TRBD1 (6 bases). This CDR3 contains 14 residues. V was clipped by 2 bases and J by 3 bases, with 12 bases between them. Germline values: CDR1 SGDLS, CDR2 YYNGEE. CDR3 protein: CASSVRSGDYEQYF. CDR3 coding DNA: TGTGCCAGCAGCGTCCGCTCAGGGGACTACGAGCAGTACTTC.

The J gene is TRBJ2-7, the V gene TRBV19; 11 nucleotides line up with TRBD2. This CDR3 region has 15 residues. V lost 4 bases to trimming and J lost 6 bases; unmatched junction nucleotides: 8. Germline CDR1 is LNHDA and CDR2 is SQIVND (reference sequence). CDR3 bases: TGTGCCAGTAGTACCGGGACTAGCGGTACGTCCGAGCAGTACTTC. Its translation is CASSTGTSGTSEQYF. The full variable domain, completed using reference TRBV19 and TRBJ2-7, is DGGITQSPKYLFRKEGQNVTLSCEQNLNHDAMYWYRQDPGQGLRLIYYSQIVNDFQKGDIAEGYSVSREKKESFPLTVTSAQKNPTAFYLCASSTGTSGTSEQYFGPGTRLTVT.

This chain joins TRBV19 and TRBJ2-2, with 8 bases lining up with TRBD2. The CDR3 is 15 residues long. Germline-derived CDR1 and CDR2 are LNHDA and SQIVND (reference sequence). J was trimmed by 5 bases and V by 7 bases; bases with no gene match: 9. CDR3 in amino acids: CASKRGSGDTGELFF. CDR3 nucleotides: TGTGCCAGTAAAAGGGGTAGCGGGGATACCGGGGAGCTGTTTTTT.

CDR3 bases: TGTGCCAGCAGCGTCGGGACAGCAGAGACCCAGTACTTC. It translates to CASSVGTAETQYF. This chain joins TRBV9 and TRBJ2-5; 7 bases agree with TRBD1. With 2 bases clipped from V and 4 bases from J, the junction kept 2 bases outside the gene matches. This CDR3 is 13 amino acids long. Germline V gene sequence: CDR1 SGDLS, CDR2 YYNGEE.

V gene TRBV19 combines with J gene TRBJ1-5, with 7 positions matching TRBD1. This CDR3 is built from 14 residues. Germline V gives CDR1 LNHDA, CDR2 SQIVND (reference sequence). V shed 3 bases and J 5 bases; nucleotides not matched to a gene: 4. CDR3 coding DNA: TGTGCCAGTAGTATGGTAGGACAGGATCAGCCCCAGCATTTT. As protein: CASSMVGQDQPQHF.

The rearrangement joins TRBV6-4 to TRBJ1-5; D call uncertain. Germline V gene lookup returns CDR1 MRHNA and CDR2 SNTAGT. The CDR3 contains 13 residues. V was clipped by 3 bases and J by 3 bases, with 6 bases between them. CDR3 amino acids: CASSEHYNQPQHF. CDR3 bases: TGTGCCAGCAGTGAACACTACAATCAGCCCCAGCATTTT.

The genes are TRBV6-6 and TRBJ1-3; weak D call: TRBD1 (6 bases). V lost 2 bases, J lost 0 bases, and 11 bases lay in between. The CDR3 contains 16 residues. CDR1 and CDR2 from the germline V gene are MNHNY and SVGAGI (reference sequence). CDR3 sequence (DNA): TGTGCCAGCAGTTACCCGGACAGAATCTCTGGAAACACCATATATTTT. Protein: CASSYPDRISGNTIYF.

This clone was seen more than once but under ten times. This rearrangement joins TRBV6-5 to TRBJ2-7; D possibly corresponds to TRBD1 (6 bases). V dropped 6 bases and J dropped 2 bases, with 14 bases sitting between them. The length of the CDR3 is 14 residues. CDR1 is MNHEY, CDR2 SVGAGI, per germline. The CDR3 is CASRQSGETYEQYF. The CDR3 DNA reads as TGTGCCAGCAGGCAGTCAGGGGAGACCTACGAGCAGTACTTC.

The chain carries TRBV7-2 and TRBJ2-3; 13 positions agree with TRBD2. This CDR3 contains 17 residues. Trimming cost V 5 bases and J 5 bases; bases outside gene matches: 10. Germline V CDR1 and CDR2: SGHTA, FQGNSA. The CDR3 nucleotides read TGTGCCAGCAGCCCAACTCAAACTAGCGGGAGGGGAGATACGCAGTATTTT. Residues: CASSPTQTSGRGDTQYF. The full variable domain, rest sourced from reference TRBV7-2 and TRBJ2-3, is GAGVSQSPSNKVTEKGKDVELRCDPISGHTALYWYRQSLGQGLEFLIYFQGNSAPDKSGLPSDRFSAERTGGSVSTLTIQRTQQEDSAVYLCASSPTQTSGRGDTQYFGPGTRLTVL.

The rearrangement uses TRBV15 and TRBJ2-7, with 15 bases matching TRBD2. The CDR3 runs 19 residues. The germline gives CDR1 LNHNV, CDR2 YYDKDF (reference sequence). After removal of 0 bases from V and 0 bases from J, the junction contained 6 bases not matched to a gene. The chain's CDR3 is CATSREGLAGGHSSYEQYF. The CDR3 bases are TGTGCCACCAGCAGAGAGGGACTAGCGGGAGGCCATAGCTCCTACGAGCAGTACTTC.

V and J are TRBV7-9 and TRBJ2-4, with TRBD2 matching 7 bases. The CDR3 extends over 18 amino acids. CDR1 and CDR2 (germline): SEHNR, FQNEAQ (reference sequence). The V segment lost 5 bases and the J segment 0 bases; nucleotides outside the gene matches: 13. CDR3 in amino acids: CASSRGTTTPLAKNIQYF. The CDR3 region has the DNA TGTGCCAGCAGCCGAGGGACTACCACCCCTCTAGCCAAAAACATTCAGTACTTC.

The chain uses TRBV19 and TRBJ2-3; 8 bases are shared with TRBD2. V gave up 5 bases and J gave up 0 bases; unmatched junction bases: 10. This CDR3 region has 17 residues. CDR1 and CDR2 (germline): LNHDA, SQIVND (reference sequence). This chain's CDR3 is CASSLPPAGASTDTQYF. The DNA for the CDR3 is TGTGCCAGTAGTTTACCCCCAGCGGGAGCTAGCACAGATACGCAGTATTTT.